These 23 T cell receptor beta chains originate from one sample sequenced in a study of lymphopenia after photon versus proton radiotherapy. Measured with immunoSEQ multiplex PCR; TCRdb has only the in-frame clones, and not every one. This table holds tens of thousands of clones, approximately 88% found once. The material sequenced was peripheral blood, taken from a patient treated with proton-based radiotherapy. Every receptor here comes from a woman aged 60 to 75 with cholangiocarcinoma. Some clones in this sample may be carry-over from other donors' samples.

This clone showed up just once. The rearrangement uses TRBV4-2 and TRBJ2-1; 11 positions agree with TRBD2. The CDR3 covers 15 residues. Germline V gives CDR1 LGHNA, CDR2 YNFKEQ. V shed 3 bases and J 6 bases; nucleotides not matched to a gene: 4. The CDR3 DNA sequence: TGTGCCAGCAGCCACGTGCTAGCGGGGGGCAATGAGCAGTTCTTC. Amino acids: CASSHVLAGGNEQFF.

This clone was seen only once. The genes are TRBV19 and TRBJ2-3; 9 nucleotides agree with TRBD2. Germline values: CDR1 LNHDA, CDR2 SQIVND (reference sequence). V was pared by 8 bases and J by 2 bases, with 8 bases of the junction left unmatched. The CDR3 covers 15 residues. The CDR3 sequence: CASAGLAGYTDTQYF. DNA of the CDR3: TGTGCCAGTGCTGGCCTAGCGGGATACACAGATACGCAGTATTTT. Full variable domain (remainder filled in from reference TRBV19 and TRBJ2-3): DGGITQSPKYLFRKEGQNVTLSCEQNLNHDAMYWYRQDPGQGLRLIYYSQIVNDFQKGDIAEGYSVSREKKESFPLTVTSAQKNPTAFYLCASAGLAGYTDTQYFGPGTRLTVL.

The genes are TRBV19 and TRBJ2-1, with D possibly matching TRBD1 (6 bases). The germline V gene encodes CDR1 LNHDA and CDR2 SQIVND (reference sequence). V was pared by 5 bases and J by 1 base, with 15 bases between. This CDR3 comprises 16 residues. DNA for the CDR3: TGTGCCAGTAGTTCCTGGGAAGGGGGTTCCTACAATGAGCAGTTCTTC. Translation: CASSSWEGGSYNEQFF.

This clone was seen just once. The rearrangement joins TRBV5-4 to TRBJ2-7; the match to TRBD1 covers 7 bases. The CDR3 extends over 13 amino acids. Germline CDR1 SGHNT, CDR2 YYREEE (reference sequence). Germline trimming cut 4 bases from V and 4 bases from J; bases unmatched to any gene: 5. Here the CDR3 reads CASSTGTVYEQYF. CDR3 nucleotides: TGTGCCAGCAGCACCGGGACAGTTTACGAGCAGTACTTC.

The chain recombines TRBV7-3 with TRBJ1-6; possible D gene TRBD1, 6 bases. Trimming took off 2 bases at V and 4 bases at J, with 15 bases between the two ends. This CDR3 contains 17 residues. Germline V gene lookup returns CDR1 SGHTA and CDR2 FQGTGA. CDR3 amino acids: CASSLEPGHSYNSPLHF. The CDR3 coding sequence is TGTGCCAGCAGCTTAGAACCGGGACACTCTTATAATTCACCCCTCCACTTT.

The V call is TRBV19, the J call TRBJ2-7; TRBD2 is a possible D gene (6 bases). CDR1 is LNHDA, CDR2 SQIVND, per germline (reference sequence). This CDR3 has 14 residues. Trimming removed 9 bases from V and 2 bases from J, with 17 bases in between. As DNA, the CDR3 is TGTGCCAGCCGAACCGGGGGATTTGCCTACGAGCAGTACTTC. It is translated as CASRTGGFAYEQYF.

The sample holds one count of this clone. The chain recombines TRBV11-2 with TRBJ1-2, with D uncertain. The CDR3 has 14 residues. V lost 6 bases and J lost 4, with 15 bases in between. The V gene's germline CDR1 is SGHAT and CDR2 FQNNGV. CDR3 sequence: CASRTVRVRYGYTF. The DNA for the CDR3 is TGTGCCAGCAGAACCGTCCGGGTCCGCTATGGCTACACCTTC. The whole variable domain, remainder taken from reference TRBV11-2 and TRBJ1-2, is EAGVAQSPRYKIIEKRQSVAFWCNPISGHATLYWYQQILGQGPKLLIQFQNNGVVDDSQLPKDRFSAERLKGVDSTLKIQPAKLEDSAVYLCASRTVRVRYGYTFGSGTRLTVV.

The chain couples TRBV11-2 to TRBJ2-1; 7 bases are a match to TRBD1. The CDR3 is made up of 18 amino acids. Germline assignment: CDR1 SGHAT and CDR2 FQNNGV. The V and J ends lost 4 bases and 0 bases, in that order; junction bases with no gene match: 12. CDR3 DNA sequence: TGTGCCAGCAGCTCCGAGACAGGGTTTCTCAGCTCCTACAATGAGCAGTTCTTC. This encodes CASSSETGFLSSYNEQFF.

V and J are TRBV7-9 and TRBJ2-7; D gene uncertain. The CDR3 runs to 13 residues. The V gene's germline CDR1 is SEHNR and CDR2 FQNEAQ (reference sequence). V was pared by 1 base and J by 5 bases, with 9 bases between. The CDR3 DNA is TGTGCCAGCAGCTTAGGTAGTTTCGACGAGCAGTACTTC. This sequence encodes CASSLGSFDEQYF.

The chain uses TRBV7-2 and TRBJ1-2, with D maybe TRBD1 (5 bases). With 1 base removed from V and 3 bases from J, the gap between germline ends came to 12 bases. CDR1 and CDR2 from the germline V gene are SGHTA and FQGNSA. The CDR3 is 15 residues long. The CDR3 region has the DNA TGTGCCAGCAGCTTAGGGCAGGGTGCTGACTATGGCTACACCTTC. Its translation is CASSLGQGADYGYTF.

V usage is TRBV7-9 and J usage is TRBJ2-5; D is perhaps TRBD2 (5 bases). The ends were cut back, 4 bases at V and 5 bases at J, with 17 bases in the middle. Germline V gene sequence: CDR1 SEHNR, CDR2 FQNEAQ (reference sequence). The CDR3 runs to 15 residues. CDR3 in DNA: TGTGCCAGCAGCTCTCAGAGGGAATATAGGGAGACCCAGTACTTC. It is translated as CASSSQREYRETQYF.

The J gene is TRBJ2-3, the V gene TRBV7-2; D call uncertain. Germline V CDR1 and CDR2: SGHTA, FQGNSA. The CDR3 consists of 14 residues. V lost 3 bases and J lost 0, with 7 bases in between. DNA of the CDR3: TGTGCCAGCAGCTTTCTGGCGAGCACAGATACGCAGTATTTT. Translation gives CASSFLASTDTQYF.

Points on this clone: A junction boundary mismatches the germline segment, possibly from a read error. The chain employs TRBV5-1 and TRBJ2-7; no clear D. The CDR3 contains 13 residues. CDR1 is SGHRS and CDR2 is YFSETQ in the germline V gene. In DNA, the CDR3 is TGCGCCAGCCGCTACGAGAGCTCCTACGAGCAGTGCTTC. It translates to CASRYESSYEQCF.

V usage is TRBV6-1 and J usage is TRBJ2-7; 7 bases are a match to TRBD2. Germline-derived CDR1 and CDR2 are MNHNS and SASEGT. J lost 2 bases, V lost 2 bases, and 3 bases had no gene match. The CDR3 has 14 residues. CDR3 bases: TGTGCCAGCAGTGAATACCGGGGGGCCTACGAGCAGTACTTC. This encodes CASSEYRGAYEQYF.

This chain's CDR3 is CASSQGGTHSGANVLTF. The CDR3 nucleotides read TGCGCCAGCAGCCAAGGGGGCACCCACTCTGGGGCCAACGTCCTGACTTTC. The V and J genes are TRBV4-1 and TRBJ2-6, with D maybe TRBD1 (5 bases). Germline V gene lookup returns CDR1 MGHRA and CDR2 YSYEKL. CDR3 size: 17 residues. Trimming left V 1 base short and J 0 bases short, with 10 bases between.

V usage is TRBV5-1 and J usage is TRBJ2-3; D is perhaps TRBD1 (5 bases). CDR3 length: 12 amino acids. Germline V gene lookup returns CDR1 SGHRS and CDR2 YFSETQ. V lost 2 bases, J lost 6 bases, and 7 bases lay in between. The chain's CDR3 is CASSFAGDTQYF. In DNA form, the CDR3 reads TGCGCCAGCAGCTTCGCAGGGGATACGCAGTATTTT. The full variable domain, in which reference TRBV5-1 and TRBJ2-3 provide the parts outside the CDR3, is KAGVTQTPRYLIKTRGQQVTLSCSPISGHRSVSWYQQTPGQGLQFLFEYFSETQRNKGNFPGRFSGRQFSNSRSEMNVSTLELGDSALYLCASSFAGDTQYFGPGTRLTVL.

The chain joins TRBV6-6 to TRBJ1-3, with 7 nucleotides matching TRBD1. Germline loops: CDR1 MNHNY, CDR2 SVGAGI (reference sequence). CDR3 length equals 15 residues. Trimming cost V 5 bases and J 0 bases; bases outside gene matches: 4. The CDR3 nucleotides read TGTGCCAGCAGTGGACAGGCGTACTCTGGAAACACCATATATTTT. Protein product: CASSGQAYSGNTIYF.

This chain links TRBV6-5 with TRBJ2-3; D call uncertain. V shed 4 bases and J shed 0 bases, with 11 bases lying between them. This CDR3 is built from 15 residues. Per the germline V gene, CDR1 is MNHEY and CDR2 is SVGAGI. CDR3 amino acids: CASSLGGLSTDTQYF. In DNA form, the CDR3 reads TGTGCCAGCAGTTTGGGCGGATTAAGCACAGATACGCAGTATTTT.

The rearrangement uses TRBV15 and TRBJ2-1, with unresolved D. This CDR3 has 12 residues. Germline CDR1 reads LNHNV; CDR2 reads YYDKDF (reference sequence). Trimming removed 2 bases from V and 8 bases from J, with 7 bases in between. This CDR3 is CATSRSRDEQFF. The CDR3 bases are TGTGCCACCAGCAGATCTAGAGATGAGCAGTTCTTC.

The V and J genes are TRBV5-8 and TRBJ2-5; 7 bases are shared with TRBD2. The CDR3 is made up of 15 amino acids. CDR1 and CDR2 from the germline V gene are SGHTS and YDEGEE. Trimming took 3 bases from V and 4 from J; bases not matched to a gene: 9. The CDR3 nucleotides read TGTGCCAGCAGCTCCCCCCATGCGGGAGTAGAGACCCAGTACTTC. This gives the protein CASSSPHAGVETQYF.

This CDR3 reads CASSRTSGGAYEQYF. In nucleotides, the CDR3 is TGTGCCAGCAGTAGGACTAGCGGGGGGGCCTACGAGCAGTACTTC. The chain recombines TRBV27 with TRBJ2-7; 15 bases align to TRBD2. Germline lookup yields CDR1 MNHEY and CDR2 SMNVEV (reference sequence). This CDR3 is 15 amino acids long. J gave up 2 bases and V 5 bases, and 1 base lay outside the gene matches.

Only one count was recorded for this clone. The gene calls are TRBV6-7 and TRBJ2-2, with no clear D. TRBV6-7 carries the ORF label, with uncertain function. This CDR3 has 16 residues. The V end was cut by 5 bases, the J end by 3 bases, with 16 bases between. CDR3 sequence (DNA): TGTGCCAGCAGTCCCCGCGAGCCCCTGGACACCGGGGAGCTGTTTTTT. Its protein is CASSPREPLDTGELFF.

This rearrangement joins TRBV19 to TRBJ1-2, with D uncertain. The CDR3 has 15 amino acids. Germline loops: CDR1 LNHDA, CDR2 SQIVND (reference sequence). The V end was cut by 1 base, the J end by 4 bases, with 13 bases between. In DNA form, the CDR3 reads TGTGCCAGTAGTATAGGGCCGCAAATTTTCTATGGCTACACCTTC. It yields the protein CASSIGPQIFYGYTF.